These 15 T cell receptor beta chains were all obtained from the same sample, sequenced in a study of blood T cells in healthy people across ages. PCR was performed a second time for roughly 7 to 11 cycles using a sample-barcoded 5' primer and a J-beta primer mix. TCRdb reanalysed the 5' RACE reads using MiXCR and keeps one entry per CDR3 protein. The table has approximately 800,000 distinct CDR3 sequences, about 42% seen once. What was sequenced was blood. These receptor sequences come from a man aged 80 or over in good health.

At least ten counts were recorded for this clonotype. The genes are TRBV29-1 and TRBJ2-3; no firm D call. Per the germline V gene, CDR1 is SQVTM and CDR2 is ANQGSEA. CDR3 length: 13 residues. Trimming stripped 4 bases from V and 1 base from J, with 9 bases between. CDR3 protein: CSVGPQGTDTQYF. CDR3 coding DNA: TGCAGCGTTGGCCCACAAGGCACAGATACGCAGTATTTT.

This chain connects TRBV20-1 to TRBJ2-1; TRBD2 matches 8 bases. The J call could be wrong; TRBJ2-7 is a better fit for the DNA end. The CDR3 totals 18 residues. Germline values: CDR1 DFQATT, CDR2 SNEGSKA (reference sequence). Written as DNA, the CDR3 is TGCAGTGCTAGAGGCGGGAGGACCCTCCGAAGCTCCTACAATGAGCAGTACTTC. As protein: CSARGGRTLRSSYNEQYF.

This clonotype was picked up a small number of times. This sequence joins TRBV6-2 or TRBV6-3 and TRBJ2-7, with D maybe TRBD2 (5 bases). Deletions cut 7 bases from V and 0 bases from J, with 16 bases between. The CDR3 spans 15 residues. Germline assignment: CDR1 MNHEY and CDR2 SVGEGT. CDR3 residues: CASIGVAGSSYEQYF. The CDR3 DNA reads TGTGCCAGCATCGGGGTAGCTGGGAGCTCCTACGAGCAGTACTTC.

The rearrangement uses TRBV29-1 and TRBJ2-3; D possibly corresponds to TRBD2 (5 bases). V shed 4 bases and J shed 2 bases, with 10 bases lying between them. Germline V gene sequence: CDR1 SQVTM, CDR2 ANQGSEA. The CDR3 runs to 13 residues. The CDR3 DNA reads as TGCAGCGTTGCGGTAGACTACACAGATACGCAGTATTTT. Translating it yields CSVAVDYTDTQYF.

This clonotype was picked up a small number of times. The gene calls are TRBV20-1 and TRBJ2-1; 8 nucleotides agree with TRBD2. The DNA end favors TRBJ2-7, so the J call may be wrong. CDR1 is DFQATT and CDR2 is SNEGSKA in the germline V gene (reference sequence). The CDR3 has 15 residues. DNA for the CDR3: TGCAGTGCTAGAGGTACTAGCGGTTCCTACAATGAGCAGTACTTC. Protein: CSARGTSGSYNEQYF.

V gene TRBV29-1 combines with J gene TRBJ1-1; D might be TRBD1 (6 bases). Trimming cost V 7 bases and J 0 bases, with 9 bases left between them. Germline V CDR1 and CDR2: SQVTM, ANQGSEA. This CDR3 has 12 amino acids. The CDR3 bases are TGCAGCGGCGGACAGTTGAACACTGAAGCTTTCTTT. Its translation: CSGGQLNTEAFF. Full variable domain (rest looked up from reference TRBV29-1 and TRBJ1-1): SAVISQKPSRDICQRGTSLTIQCQVDSQVTMMFWYRQQPGQSLTLIATANQGSEATYESGFVIDKFPISRPNLTFSTLTVSNMSPEDSSIYLCSGGQLNTEAFFGQGTRLTVV.

This chain links TRBV7-2 with TRBJ2-7, with 9 nucleotides matching TRBD2. V was pared by 6 bases and J by 3 bases, with 9 bases of the junction left unmatched. CDR1 and CDR2 from the germline V gene are SGHTA and FQGNSA. This CDR3 has 15 amino acids. CDR3 loop: CASSYTGTSSYEQYF. The CDR3 DNA sequence: TGTGCCAGCAGTTACACCGGGACTAGCAGCTACGAGCAGTACTTC.

The J gene is TRBJ2-2, the V gene TRBV5-1, with TRBD1 as a possible D gene (6 bases). Germline lookup yields CDR1 SGHRS and CDR2 YFSETQ. V lost 7 bases and J lost 4, with 14 bases in between. This CDR3 region has 14 residues. The CDR3: CASAWKGGTGELFF. The CDR3 nucleotides read TGCGCCAGCGCCTGGAAAGGGGGCACCGGGGAGCTGTTTTTT.

To note about this clonotype: Just one base apart from a much larger clone, this may be a read error. The CDR3 nucleotides are TGTGCCAGCAGCTTAGCCCCCAGGGGGCCCTATGGCCACACCTTC. This encodes CASSLAPRGPYGHTF. The chain couples TRBV7-2 to TRBJ1-2; TRBD1 matches at 8 bases. Germline lookup yields CDR1 SGHTA and CDR2 FQGNSA. The CDR3 runs 15 residues.

This clonotype came up once. The chain recombines TRBV6-5 with TRBJ2-7, with D tentatively TRBD1 (6 bases). Germline-derived CDR1 and CDR2 are MNHEY and SVGAGI. The CDR3 length is 17 residues. V lost 0 bases and J lost 4, with 19 bases in between. DNA of the CDR3: TGTGCCAGCAGTTACTCGAGACAGGCGCGCTCCTTTTACGAGCAGTACTTC. It is translated as CASSYSRQARSFYEQYF.

In its sample, this clonotype was seen a few times. The chain has TRBV27 and TRBJ2-7; 8 bases are a match to TRBD2. Trimming cost V 4 bases and J 0 bases; bases outside gene matches: 5. Germline values: CDR1 MNHEY, CDR2 SMNVEV (reference sequence). This CDR3 comprises 15 residues. CDR3 loop: CASSYSGESSYEQYF. The DNA for the CDR3 is TGTGCCAGCAGTTATAGCGGGGAGTCCTCCTACGAGCAGTACTTC.

The V gene is TRBV7-2, the J gene TRBJ2-7; tentative D call: TRBD2 (5 bases). Trimming pared 1 base from V and 6 bases from J, leaving 19 bases between. The CDR3 runs 16 residues. Germline assignment: CDR1 SGHTA and CDR2 FQGNSA. The CDR3 DNA reads TGTGCCAGCAGCTTAGAGGCCTCTACGGGGATTTCCGAGCAGTACTTC. Translating it yields CASSLEASTGISEQYF.

The V gene is TRBV12-3 or TRBV12-4, the J gene TRBJ2-6, with a possible D match to TRBD1 (6 bases). V lost 6 bases and J 1 base, leaving 19 bases between the germline ends. The CDR3 is made up of 18 amino acids. The CDR3 DNA sequence: TGTGCCAGCAGCCCGGGGCCCACACAGGGTTCTGGGGCCAACGTCCTGACTTTC. Translation gives CASSPGPTQGSGANVLTF.

In DNA form, the CDR3 reads TGTGCCAGCAGTGGGGATGGAGTGGAGGGGGCAACCTCCTACAATGAGCAGTTCTTC. This translates into CASSGDGVEGATSYNEQFF. The chain employs TRBV12-3 or TRBV12-4 and TRBJ2-1, with D possibly being TRBD1 (7 bases). The CDR3 runs 19 residues. Deletions cut 5 bases from V and 0 bases from J, with 23 bases between.

The V and J genes are TRBV3-1 and TRBJ1-1, with 7 bases fitting TRBD1. This CDR3 contains 14 residues. J was trimmed by 3 bases and V by 7 bases; bases with no gene match: 8. In germline, CDR1 is LGHDT, CDR2 YNNKEL (reference sequence). CDR3 sequence: CASTYGTDYTEAFF. The CDR3 nucleotides are TGTGCCAGCACCTACGGGACAGATTACACTGAAGCTTTCTTT.